The 23 T cell receptor beta chains presented below share a single source sample, sequenced in a study of a mutant IDH1 vaccine in newly diagnosed glioma. For these TCRs, the target antigens are not known. TCRdb's table, derived via immunoSEQ multiplex PCR, lists solely in-frame clones and lacks some. The sample lists approximately 70,000 clones; roughly 84% were seen once. Specified time point: week 23, last vaccination. Each dose of the vaccine consisted of 300 ug of mutant IDH1 20-mer peptide, with topical imiquimod. This sample comprised PBMCs, obtained from a glioma patient whose treatment included an IDH1 peptide vaccine. These receptors originate from a man between 18 and 29 years old with glioma.

V gene TRBV18 combines with J gene TRBJ2-5, with a possible D match to TRBD1 (6 bases). The CDR3 has 13 amino acids. Germline-derived CDR1 and CDR2 are KGHSH and LQKENI. V lost 3 bases and J 5 bases, leaving 10 bases between the germline ends. The CDR3 protein is CASSPGQRETQYF. CDR3 DNA sequence: TGTGCCAGCTCACCTGGACAGAGGGAGACCCAGTACTTC.

This chain joins TRBV5-1 and TRBJ1-1, with 8 bases that match TRBD1. The CDR3 consists of 14 residues. V gave up 4 bases and J gave up 1 base; unmatched junction bases: 3. Germline lookup yields CDR1 SGHRS and CDR2 YFSETQ. CDR3 DNA sequence: TGCGCCAGCAGCGGAGGGACAGGGAACACTGAAGCTTTCTTT. This encodes CASSGGTGNTEAFF.

The J gene is TRBJ2-7, the V gene TRBV30; D may be TRBD2 (7 bases). CDR1 GTSNPN and CDR2 SVGIG come from the germline V gene (reference sequence). V shed 0 bases and J shed 6 bases, with 18 bases lying between them. The CDR3 covers 15 residues. The CDR3 loop reads CAWSVLNWGGREQYF. CDR3 DNA sequence: TGTGCCTGGAGTGTACTAAATTGGGGGGGCCGCGAGCAGTACTTC. The full variable domain, rest sourced from reference TRBV30 and TRBJ2-7, is SQTIHQWPATLVQPVGSPLSLECTVEGTSNPNLYWYRQAAGRGLQLLFYSVGIGQISSEVPQNLSASRPQDRQFILSSKKLLLSDSGFYLCAWSVLNWGGREQYFGPGTRLTVT.

This clone appeared a single time. The chain links TRBV18 to TRBJ2-7; D is perhaps TRBD1 (6 bases). The CDR3 loop spans 13 amino acids. V lost 4 bases and J 11 bases, leaving 18 bases between the germline ends. The V gene's germline CDR1 is KGHSH and CDR2 LQKENI. The CDR3 protein is CASSRVDAGVEYF. CDR3 DNA sequence: TGTGCCAGCTCACGCGTGGACGCAGGGGTGGAGTACTTC.

In its sample, this clone was seen a few times. V gene TRBV19 combines with J gene TRBJ1-6, with no clear D. The germline V gene encodes CDR1 LNHDA and CDR2 SQIVND (reference sequence). The V gene lost 5 bases and the J gene lost 8 bases, with 16 bases spanning the gap. This CDR3 region has 15 residues. The DNA of the CDR3 is TGTGCCAGTAGTCGTTCAGGCTTGAGGGATTCACCCCTCCACTTT. Translation gives CASSRSGLRDSPLHF.

V and J are TRBV25-1 and TRBJ1-1; 9 nucleotides line up with TRBD1. V lost 5 bases to trimming and J lost 2 bases; unmatched junction nucleotides: 6. CDR1 MGHDK and CDR2 SYGVNS come from the germline V gene. The CDR3 has 15 amino acids. The CDR3 region has the DNA TGTGCCAGCAGTTTTGGGACAGGGCTTAACACTGAAGCTTTCTTT. Translating it yields CASSFGTGLNTEAFF.

This chain connects TRBV7-2 to TRBJ1-3, with D unresolved. The germline V gene encodes CDR1 SGHTA and CDR2 FQGNSA. The CDR3 runs to 15 residues. V lost 4 bases, J lost 7 bases, and 17 bases lay in between. CDR3 loop: CASSSDRELGNTIYF. The CDR3 DNA reads as TGTGCCAGCAGCTCGGATAGGGAACTAGGTAACACCATATATTTT.

This clone was seen a single time. The V and J genes are TRBV11-2 and TRBJ1-1, with 10 bases matching TRBD1. V trimming: 2 bases; J trimming: 3 bases; junction bases outside the gene matches: 6. Germline CDR1 reads SGHAT; CDR2 reads FQNNGV. The CDR3 covers 16 residues. The CDR3 loop reads CASSLYLGTGDTEAFF. The DNA for the CDR3 is TGTGCCAGCAGCTTATATCTCGGGACAGGGGACACTGAAGCTTTCTTT.

The chain joins TRBV9 to TRBJ1-4, with D tentatively TRBD1 (6 bases). In germline, CDR1 is SGDLS, CDR2 YYNGEE. The V gene lost 4 bases and the J gene lost 12 bases, with 22 bases spanning the gap. The CDR3 is made up of 15 amino acids. The CDR3 sequence: CASSSRGVGLSQLFF. The CDR3 DNA reads as TGTGCCAGCAGCTCGAGGGGGGTTGGATTATCCCAACTGTTTTTT.

The gene calls are TRBV4-1 and TRBJ1-2; 8 bases fit TRBD1. CDR1 and CDR2 from the germline V gene are MGHRA and YSYEKL. V lost 4 bases, J lost 5 bases, and 9 bases stayed unmatched. The CDR3 sequence is 15 residues long. CDR3 region: CASSPVTGAGYGYTF. The CDR3 DNA sequence: TGCGCCAGCAGCCCAGTGACAGGGGCCGGTTATGGCTACACCTTC.

The J gene is TRBJ2-1, the V gene TRBV9, with 7 bases aligning to TRBD2. The ends lost 6 bases at V and 7 bases at J; junction bases unmatched: 10. This CDR3 is 14 amino acids long. Germline CDR1 and CDR2: SGDLS and YYNGEE. This CDR3 is CASNYGGSGNEQFF. CDR3 sequence (DNA): TGTGCCAGCAATTACGGCGGGAGCGGTAATGAGCAGTTCTTC.

The sample holds a few counts of this clone. V and J are TRBV25-1 and TRBJ1-4; 8 bases are shared with TRBD1. This CDR3 has 12 amino acids. V gave up 6 bases and J gave up 10 bases; unmatched junction bases: 4. CDR1 MGHDK and CDR2 SYGVNS come from the germline V gene. The chain's CDR3 is CASSLDRGKLFF. The CDR3, as DNA: TGTGCCAGCAGCCTAGACAGGGGAAAACTGTTTTTT.

The CDR3 loop reads CASSPPQGANYEQYF. The CDR3 region has the DNA TGTGCCAGCTCACCACCCCAGGGGGCCAACTACGAGCAGTACTTC. The chain combines TRBV18 with TRBJ2-7, with 8 positions matching TRBD1. CDR3 length: 15 amino acids. Germline CDR1 KGHSH, CDR2 LQKENI. The V gene end was trimmed by 0 bases and the J gene end by 3 bases; junction bases not matched to a gene: 4. The variable domain in full, with the rest retrieved from reference TRBV18 and TRBJ2-7, is NAGVMQNPRHLVRRRGQEARLRCSPMKGHSHVYWYRQLPEEGLKFMVYLQKENIIDESGMPKERFSAEFPKEGPSILRIQQVVRGDSAAYFCASSPPQGANYEQYFGPGTRLTVT.

The chain recombines TRBV7-9 with TRBJ1-4; D uncertain. Trimming pared 0 bases from V and 0 bases from J, leaving 14 bases between. CDR1 and CDR2 (germline): SEHNR, FQNEAQ (reference sequence). The CDR3 runs to 18 residues. The CDR3 is CASSLAPGSLATNEKLFF. In DNA form, the CDR3 reads TGTGCCAGCAGCTTAGCGCCGGGGTCTTTAGCAACTAATGAAAAACTGTTTTTT.

The chain has TRBV6-5 and TRBJ1-6; 8 bases map to TRBD1. The ends lost 4 bases at V and 6 bases at J; junction bases unmatched: 8. CDR1 is MNHEY, CDR2 SVGAGI, per germline. CDR3 length equals 16 residues. The CDR3 bases are TGTGCCAGCAGTTGGGGGACAGGACCCGCTAATTCACCCCTCCACTTT. It encodes CASSWGTGPANSPLHF.

V and J are TRBV4-3 and TRBJ1-2; the match to TRBD1 covers 10 bases. J lost 2 bases, V lost 1 base, and 4 bases had no gene match. The CDR3 extends over 16 amino acids. Per the germline V gene, CDR1 is LGHNA and CDR2 is YSLEER. The CDR3 DNA sequence: TGCGCCAGCAGCCAAGGATGGACAGGGGGAAACTATGGCTACACCTTC. Translating gives CASSQGWTGGNYGYTF.

The chain carries TRBV2 and TRBJ2-7, with 11 bases fitting TRBD1. Germline V gene data show CDR1 as SNHLY and CDR2 as FYNNEI. With 5 bases clipped from V and 3 bases from J, the junction kept 3 bases outside the gene matches. CDR3 length equals 14 residues. In DNA, the CDR3 is TGTGCCAGCAGTCGGACAGGGGGCATCTACGAGCAGTACTTC. The encoded protein is CASSRTGGIYEQYF. The full variable domain, with the rest looked up from reference TRBV2 and TRBJ2-7, is EPEVTQTPSHQVTQMGQEVILRCVPISNHLYFYWYRQILGQKVEFLVSFYNNEISEKSEIFDDQFSVERPDGSNFTLKIRSTKLEDSAMYFCASSRTGGIYEQYFGPGTRLTVT.

The chain combines TRBV4-3 with TRBJ2-2; 8 nucleotides agree with TRBD2. The CDR3 is made up of 17 amino acids. Germline CDR1 reads LGHNA; CDR2 reads YSLEER. V was pared by 5 bases and J by 1 base, with 9 bases of the junction left unmatched. The CDR3 loop reads CASSKNGLALNTGELFF. CDR3 in DNA: TGCGCCAGCAGCAAGAACGGACTAGCCCTGAACACCGGGGAGCTGTTTTTT.

V gene TRBV7-9 combines with J gene TRBJ2-5; a possible D gene is TRBD1 (5 bases). The CDR3 length is 15 residues. V was clipped by 2 bases and J by 1 base, with 11 bases between them. The germline V gene encodes CDR1 SEHNR and CDR2 FQNEAQ (reference sequence). CDR3 in DNA: TGTGCCAGCAGCTTACCGTATACAGGCCAAGAGACCCAGTACTTC. Protein: CASSLPYTGQETQYF.

The chain carries TRBV10-3 and TRBJ2-7, with D possibly being TRBD1 (6 bases). V lost 4 bases to trimming and J lost 3 bases, with 10 bases between them. Germline V gives CDR1 ENHRY, CDR2 SYGVKD. The CDR3 totals 13 residues. The CDR3 DNA is TGTGCCATCAGTGGACAGGTTGACTACGAGCAGTACTTC. Its translation: CAISGQVDYEQYF.

V gene TRBV7-3 combines with J gene TRBJ2-3; D gene uncertain. Per germline, CDR1 SGHTA and CDR2 FQGTGA. The V end was cut by 6 bases, the J end by 2 bases, with 9 bases between. CDR3 size: 13 residues. CDR3 DNA: TGTGCCAGCAGGGGCCTCTACACAGATACGCAGTATTTT. The encoded protein is CASRGLYTDTQYF.

This chain connects TRBV30 to TRBJ2-1, with TRBD2 identical over 14 bases. CDR1 GTSNPN and CDR2 SVGIG come from the germline V gene (reference sequence). The CDR3 is made up of 21 amino acids. J was trimmed by 3 bases and V by 4 bases; bases with no gene match: 20. CDR3 amino acids: CAWKNFRWGTSGSRSYNEQFF. CDR3 DNA: TGTGCCTGGAAAAACTTCCGATGGGGGACTAGCGGGAGTCGGAGCTACAATGAGCAGTTCTTC.

V and J are TRBV5-8 and TRBJ1-1, with TRBD1 matching over 7 bases. This CDR3 region has 17 residues. Trimming took 1 base from V and 0 from J; bases not matched to a gene: 9. Germline lookup yields CDR1 SGHTS and CDR2 YDEGEE. CDR3 protein: CASSLWTGGGMNTEAFF. CDR3 in DNA: TGTGCCAGCAGCTTGTGGACAGGCGGCGGGATGAACACTGAAGCTTTCTTT.